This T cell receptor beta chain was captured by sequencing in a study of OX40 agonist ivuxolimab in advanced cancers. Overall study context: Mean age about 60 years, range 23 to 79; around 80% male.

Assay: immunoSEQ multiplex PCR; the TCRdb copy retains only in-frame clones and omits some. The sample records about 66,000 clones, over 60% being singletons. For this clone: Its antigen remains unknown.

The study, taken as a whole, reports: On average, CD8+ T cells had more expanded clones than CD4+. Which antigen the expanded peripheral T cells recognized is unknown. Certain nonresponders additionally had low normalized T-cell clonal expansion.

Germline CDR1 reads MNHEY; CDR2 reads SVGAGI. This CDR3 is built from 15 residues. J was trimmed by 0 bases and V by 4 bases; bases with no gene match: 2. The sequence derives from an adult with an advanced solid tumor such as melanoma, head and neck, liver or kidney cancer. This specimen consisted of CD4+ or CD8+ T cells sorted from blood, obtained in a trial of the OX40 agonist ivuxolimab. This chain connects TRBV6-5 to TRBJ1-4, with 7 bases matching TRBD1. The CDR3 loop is CASSSGTATNEKLFF. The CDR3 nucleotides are TGTGCCAGCAGTTCCGGGACAGCAACTAATGAAAAACTGTTTTTT.